This T cell receptor (beta chain) was identified during a study of blood T cell repertoires in COVID-19. Study-level information: PBMCs, B-cell-depleted T cells, or T cells provided the cDNA or gDNA that made up the material.

The CDR3 has 12 amino acids. How the authors handled the data: Quantification of nucleated cells was approximated via reference gene primer amplification. Produced via immunoSEQ multiplex PCR; TCRdb's table is partial and in-frame only. The DNA was the basis for D and trimming; V, J and clone size are from that table. This table has some 300,000 clones, approximately 90% appearing once. This clonotype originated in a woman in her twenties or thirties who had recovered from COVID-19. This sequence joins TRBV21-1 and TRBJ2-4; TRBD1 is the table's D call, not checked against the DNA. TRBV21-1 represents a pseudogene. Sample: peripheral blood. CDR3 amino acids: CASSTQENIQYF. The DNA of the CDR3 is TGTGCCAGCAGCACACAGGAAAACATTCAGTACTTC.